The 21 T cell receptor beta chains reported below all come from one sample, sequenced in a study of spatial heterogeneity in lung cancer. TCRdb re-derived calls from the 5' RACE reads in MiXCR, one entry per CDR3 protein. The table includes about 4,400 distinct CDR3 sequences, about 8.4% detected once. These receptors' targets are unknown. Time point in this sample: sample taken at primary tumor resection. Overall study findings and caveats: Mutation counts in tumors were tracked by counts of expanded intratumoral alpha and beta TCRs.

The starting material was lung tumor tissue, obtained at surgery. All receptors come from a male donor with early-stage non-small cell lung cancer.

The rearrangement uses TRBV5-1 and TRBJ2-7, with D possibly being TRBD1 (5 bases). CDR3 length: 15 amino acids. CDR1 is SGHRS, CDR2 YFSETQ, per germline. V was cut by 4 bases and J by 0 bases, with 14 bases left in between. The CDR3 loop is CASSPRQSFSYEQYF. In DNA, the CDR3 is TGCGCCAGCAGCCCAAGACAGTCCTTCTCCTACGAGCAGTACTTC.

This clonotype is large in the sample. This sequence joins TRBV7-9 and TRBJ2-7, with D unclear. The CDR3 sequence is 14 residues long. CDR1 and CDR2 (germline): SEHNR, FQNEAQ (reference sequence). V dropped 3 bases and J dropped 0 bases, with 9 bases sitting between them. The CDR3 is CASSFRSPSYEQYF. The CDR3 DNA reads as TGTGCCAGCAGCTTCCGCAGCCCCTCCTACGAGCAGTACTTC.

This clonotype is termed medium-sized (0.01 to 0.1%). J is TRBJ2-2 and V is TRBV7-9; 7 bases match TRBD1. This CDR3 contains 16 residues. Trimming took 6 bases from V and 2 from J; bases not matched to a gene: 9. Germline V CDR1 and CDR2: SEHNR, FQNEAQ (reference sequence). The CDR3 DNA is TGTGCCAGCAGTTACCCCGGGACAGTCAACACCGGGGAGCTGTTTTTT. Translation gives CASSYPGTVNTGELFF. Full variable domain (missing parts from reference TRBV7-9 and TRBJ2-2): DTGVSQNPRHKITKRGQNVTFRCDPISEHNRLYWYRQTLGQGPEFLTYFQNEAQLEKSRLLSDRFSAERPKGSFSTLEIQRTEQGDSAMYLCASSYPGTVNTGELFFGEGSRLTVL.

This clonotype was counted at least ten times. The gene calls are TRBV9 and TRBJ2-7; perhaps D is TRBD1 or TRBD2 (5 bases each). Germline loops: CDR1 SGDLS, CDR2 YYNGEE. V lost 4 bases and J 6 bases, leaving 17 bases between the germline ends. The CDR3 covers 14 residues. CDR3 coding DNA: TGTGCCAGCAGCCCGACCGAGCAGGGAGTCGAGCAGTACTTC. Protein sequence: CASSPTEQGVEQYF.

The table lists this clonotype with many counts. This rearrangement joins TRBV7-8 to TRBJ2-1, with unresolved D. The V end lost 1 base, the J end lost 15 bases, and 13 bases lay between the germline ends. Germline V gene lookup returns CDR1 SGHVS and CDR2 FQNEAQ. The CDR3 loop spans 12 amino acids. CDR3 nucleotides: TGTGCCAGCAGCTTAGGAAACCAGGTCACGTTCTTC. It encodes CASSLGNQVTFF. The variable domain in full, with the rest retrieved from reference TRBV7-8 and TRBJ2-1, is GAGVSQSPRYKVAKRGQDVALRCDPISGHVSLFWYQQALGQGPEFLTYFQNEAQLDKSGLPSDRFFAERPEGSVSTLKIQRTQQEDSAVYLCASSLGNQVTFFGPGTRLTVL.

This clonotype was seen ten or more times. The chain has TRBV5-1 and TRBJ2-3, with D possibly TRBD1 on 6 matching bases. The length of the CDR3 is 17 residues. The V end was cut by 4 bases, the J end by 0 bases, with 18 bases between. Germline V CDR1 and CDR2: SGHRS, YFSETQ. This CDR3 is CASSRDTGSPSTDTQYF. The CDR3 DNA sequence: TGCGCCAGCAGCCGAGACACAGGGTCCCCTAGCACAGATACGCAGTATTTT. The full variable domain, completed using reference TRBV5-1 and TRBJ2-3, is KAGVTQTPRYLIKTRGQQVTLSCSPISGHRSVSWYQQTPGQGLQFLFEYFSETQRNKGNFPGRFSGRQFSNSRSEMNVSTLELGDSALYLCASSRDTGSPSTDTQYFGPGTRLTVL.

In its sample, this clonotype is medium-sized. The rearrangement uses TRBV5-1 and TRBJ2-1; D uncertain. Germline CDR1 reads SGHRS; CDR2 reads YFSETQ. The CDR3 spans 15 residues. The ends were cut back, 0 bases at V and 2 bases at J, with 9 bases in the middle. The CDR3 is CASSLVQDAYNEQFF. In DNA, the CDR3 is TGCGCCAGCAGCTTGGTCCAGGATGCCTACAATGAGCAGTTCTTC.

This clonotype was seen many times. The chain couples TRBV20-1 to TRBJ2-7; 8 positions agree with TRBD2. CDR3 length: 14 amino acids. Germline loops: CDR1 DFQATT, CDR2 SNEGSKA (reference sequence). V shed 3 bases, J shed 6 bases, and the junction held 10 bases outside the gene matches. The CDR3 DNA reads as TGCAGTGCTAGTGCTAGCGGGCTGAACGGCGAGCAGTACTTC. This translates into CSASASGLNGEQYF.

This clonotype was counted ten times or more. V usage is TRBV6-5 and J usage is TRBJ2-7, with TRBD2 matching over 7 bases. Germline V gives CDR1 MNHEY, CDR2 SVGAGI. The CDR3 is 14 amino acids. The J segment lost 3 bases and the V segment lost 5 bases, leaving 7 bases of the junction unmatched. This chain's CDR3 is CASSIGGRFYEQYF. The CDR3 DNA is TGTGCCAGCAGTATCGGGGGGAGGTTCTACGAGCAGTACTTC.

This clonotype showed up many times. V is TRBV6-5 and J is TRBJ2-7; TRBD2 aligns across 12 bases. Per the germline V gene, CDR1 is MNHEY and CDR2 is SVGAGI. The V gene end was trimmed by 4 bases and the J gene end by 4 bases; junction bases not matched to a gene: 17. The CDR3 totals 19 residues. In DNA form, the CDR3 reads TGTGCCAGCAGTTCCCTCAGAGCTAGCGGGGGGGCCTCCCTTTACGAGCAGTACTTC. It is translated as CASSSLRASGGASLYEQYF.

This clonotype is classed as medium-sized. This chain uses TRBV18 with TRBJ1-1; D is ambiguous. CDR1 KGHSH and CDR2 LQKENI come from the germline V gene. Trimming cost V 3 bases and J 6 bases, with 8 bases left between them. The CDR3 is made up of 12 amino acids. CDR3 nucleotides: TGTGCCAGCTCACCGACCGGGCCTGAAGCTTTCTTT. Protein product: CASSPTGPEAFF.

Within the sample, this clonotype is medium-sized (0.01 to 0.1%). J is TRBJ2-1 and V is TRBV5-1, with D possibly TRBD2 on 6 matching bases. The CDR3 totals 15 residues. V lost 5 bases, J lost 3 bases, and 15 bases lay in between. Looked up from germline, CDR1 is SGHRS and CDR2 is YFSETQ. The CDR3, as DNA: TGCGCCAGCAGAGACCCCCGCGGGATCTACAATGAGCAGTTCTTC. The encoded protein is CASRDPRGIYNEQFF.

This clonotype was observed at least ten times. The CDR3 DNA reads as TGTGCCACCGGGGGGTTGGGTGAAGAGACCCAGTACTTC. Translated: CATGGLGEETQYF. The J gene is TRBJ2-5, the V gene TRBV28; 7 bases align to TRBD2. V lost 10 bases to trimming and J lost 3 bases; unmatched junction nucleotides: 8. The CDR3 extends over 13 amino acids. Germline CDR1 MDHEN, CDR2 SYDVKM.

The sample holds many counts of this clonotype. This sequence joins TRBV20-1 and TRBJ2-1, with TRBD2 matching 11 bases. Germline CDR1 DFQATT, CDR2 SNEGSKA (reference sequence). V gave up 1 base and J gave up 8 bases; unmatched junction bases: 7. This CDR3 is 15 amino acids long. CDR3 bases: TGCAGTGCTAGAGCCCCTAGCGGGAGGAGAGATGAGCAGTTCTTC. Translation: CSARAPSGRRDEQFF.

The table lists this clonotype with many counts. J is TRBJ1-1 and V is TRBV6-1; 9 bases fit TRBD1. Trimming at V came to 6 bases and at J to 4 bases, leaving 3 bases not matched to a gene. Germline CDR1 and CDR2: MNHNS and SASEGT. The CDR3 totals 13 residues. In nucleotides, the CDR3 is TGTGCCAGCAGGAGGACAGGGGTCACTGAAGCTTTCTTT. Amino acids: CASRRTGVTEAFF.

This clonotype was detected ten times or more. The gene calls are TRBV20-1 and TRBJ1-4, with D maybe TRBD1 (6 bases). Germline V lookup: CDR1 DFQATT, CDR2 SNEGSKA (reference sequence). The CDR3 has 13 amino acids. The V gene lost 5 bases and the J gene lost 2 bases, with 9 bases spanning the gap. Written as DNA, the CDR3 is TGCAGTGCTTGGACAGATACTAATGAAAAACTGTTTTTT. This sequence encodes CSAWTDTNEKLFF.

By share of the sample, this clonotype is medium-sized. The CDR3 DNA reads TGTGCCAGCAGTTACCTGGGGGGAGATCAGCCCCAGCATTTT. Its protein is CASSYLGGDQPQHF. The genes are TRBV6-5 and TRBJ1-5; D is possibly TRBD1 (5 bases). Germline V gene data show CDR1 as MNHEY and CDR2 as SVGAGI. The CDR3 is 14 residues long. V gave up 2 bases and J gave up 5 bases, with 10 bases separating them.

This clonotype showed up many times. The gene calls are TRBV7-9 and TRBJ2-5; D gene unclear. Trimming took off 2 bases at V and 5 bases at J, with 15 bases between the two ends. The CDR3 has 15 residues. Germline-derived CDR1 and CDR2 are SEHNR and FQNEAQ (reference sequence). CDR3 nucleotides: TGTGCCAGCAGCTTAAAGGGTAGTAGTATTGAGACCCAGTACTTC. Amino acid sequence: CASSLKGSSIETQYF.

This clonotype was seen ten or more times. The chain carries TRBV4-3 and TRBJ2-5; D perhaps matches TRBD1 (5 bases). The V end lost 2 bases, the J end lost 2 bases, and 12 bases lay between the germline ends. Germline CDR1 LGHNA, CDR2 YSLEER. The CDR3 spans 15 residues. The CDR3 sequence is CASSQTSGSQETQYF. For the CDR3, the DNA is TGCGCCAGCAGCCAAACCTCAGGGTCGCAAGAGACCCAGTACTTC.

The genes are TRBV15 and TRBJ1-1; D is undetermined. Trimming took 0 bases from V and 1 from J, leaving 6 bases between them. CDR3 size: 14 residues. Per the germline V gene, CDR1 is LNHNV and CDR2 is YYDKDF (reference sequence). The CDR3 coding sequence is TGTGCCACCAGCAGAGATTGGACGAACACTGAAGCTTTCTTT. It translates to CATSRDWTNTEAFF.

Relative to its sample, this clonotype is medium-sized (0.01 to 0.1%). The V and J genes are TRBV7-2 and TRBJ1-1, with a weak D call TRBD1 (6 bases). The CDR3 covers 15 residues. Trimming left V 5 bases short and J 6 bases short, with 19 bases between. Germline lookup yields CDR1 SGHTA and CDR2 FQGNSA. Here the CDR3 reads CASSLFRGSTAEAFF. The CDR3 DNA follows: TGTGCCAGCAGCCTATTCAGGGGCAGTACCGCTGAAGCTTTCTTT.